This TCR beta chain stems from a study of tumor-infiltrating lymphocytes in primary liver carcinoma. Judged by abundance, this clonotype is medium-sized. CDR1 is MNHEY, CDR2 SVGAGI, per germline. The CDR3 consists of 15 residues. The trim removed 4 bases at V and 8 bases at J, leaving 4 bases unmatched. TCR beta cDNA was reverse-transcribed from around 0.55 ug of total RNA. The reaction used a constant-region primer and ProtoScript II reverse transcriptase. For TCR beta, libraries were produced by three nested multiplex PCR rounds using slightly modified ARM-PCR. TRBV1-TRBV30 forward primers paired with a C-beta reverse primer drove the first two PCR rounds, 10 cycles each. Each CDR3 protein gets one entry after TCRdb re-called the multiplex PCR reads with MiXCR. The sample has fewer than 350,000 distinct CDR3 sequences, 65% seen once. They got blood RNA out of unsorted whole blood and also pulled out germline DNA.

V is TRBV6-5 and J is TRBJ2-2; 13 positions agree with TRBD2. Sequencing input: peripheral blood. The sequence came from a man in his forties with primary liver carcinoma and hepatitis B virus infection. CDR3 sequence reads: CASSSAGLAGGELFF. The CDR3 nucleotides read TGTGCCAGCAGTTCCGCGGGACTAGCGGGAGGGGAGCTGTTTTTT.